The 32 T cell receptor beta chains given below trace back to one sample, sequenced in a study of T cells in Graves' hyperthyroidism and ophthalmopathy. RNA transcripts served as the template for amplifying TCR beta CDR3 regions. The study used the HTBI primer set for a first-round RT-PCR of the TCR CDR3. Via MiXCR, TCRdb re-called the multiplex PCR reads, giving one row per CDR3 protein. The data hold under 350,000 distinct CDR3 sequences, with less than 30% observed a single time. Specimen: blood. All receptors derive from a man aged 35 to 55 with Graves' hyperthyroidism that later progressed to Graves' ophthalmopathy.

The V and J genes are TRBV5-1 and TRBJ2-5; TRBD1 matches at 7 bases. Looked up from germline, CDR1 is SGHRS and CDR2 is YFSETQ. The CDR3 contains 14 residues. Trimming at V came to 4 bases and at J to 5 bases, leaving 8 bases not matched to a gene. The CDR3 DNA reads TGCGCCAGCAGCAACCGGGACAGTAGGGAGACCCAGTACTTC. Its protein product is CASSNRDSRETQYF.

This clonotype has ten or more counts. The chain is built from TRBV19 and TRBJ1-1; D is possibly TRBD1 (5 bases). CDR1 is LNHDA, CDR2 SQIVND, per germline (reference sequence). The V and J ends lost 3 bases and 8 bases respectively, with 16 bases between them. The CDR3 has 14 residues. CDR3 sequence: CASSIGGAFKEAFF. The CDR3 coding sequence is TGTGCCAGTAGTATTGGGGGTGCATTTAAGGAAGCTTTCTTT.

There are a few counts of this clonotype. The rearrangement links TRBV13 to TRBJ2-5, with 7 positions matching TRBD1. Germline loops: CDR1 PRHDT, CDR2 FYEKMQ (reference sequence). This CDR3 comprises 16 residues. V dropped 2 bases and J dropped 6; count of bases not matched to a gene: 12. Here the CDR3 DNA reads TGTGCCAGCAGCTTAATAAGGGCAGGGGGTCGAAAGACCCAGTACTTC. This encodes CASSLIRAGGRKTQYF.

This clonotype was detected only once. CDR3 in amino acids: CASSYSGTGEDDQPQHF. The CDR3 DNA sequence: TGTGCCAGCAGTTACTCTGGGACAGGGGAGGACGATCAGCCCCAGCATTTT. V usage is TRBV6-8 and J usage is TRBJ1-5, with 10 bases that match TRBD1. CDR3 length: 17 residues. Germline V CDR1 and CDR2: MNHGY, SAAAGT. J gave up 5 bases and V 0 bases, and 7 bases lay outside the gene matches.

This clonotype has ten or more counts. This chain uses TRBV30 with TRBJ2-7; TRBD2 aligns across 9 bases. After removal of 0 bases from V and 5 bases from J, the junction contained 5 bases not matched to a gene. Germline CDR1 and CDR2: GTSNPN and SVGIG (reference sequence). The CDR3 sequence is 14 residues long. CDR3 nucleotides: TGTGCCTGGAGTGTACTTTTAGCGGGAGACGAGCAGTACTTC. Residues: CAWSVLLAGDEQYF.

The V call is TRBV28, the J call TRBJ1-6; D gene unclear. The CDR3 totals 14 residues. Germline CDR1 and CDR2: MDHEN and SYDVKM. The V end lost 4 bases, the J end lost 7 bases, and 11 bases lay between the germline ends. The CDR3 sequence is CASSSSAGNSPLHF. The DNA of the CDR3 is TGTGCCAGCAGTTCCTCGGCGGGGAATTCACCCCTCCACTTT.

The rearrangement links TRBV12-5 to TRBJ2-4, with 8 bases lining up with TRBD1. V trimming: 1 base; J trimming: 2 bases; junction bases outside the gene matches: 10. CDR3 length: 18 amino acids. CDR1 LGHNT and CDR2 FRNRAP come from the germline V gene. CDR3 amino acids: CASGLDRTGRLTKNIQYF. The DNA of the CDR3 is TGTGCTAGTGGTTTGGACCGGACAGGGAGGTTGACCAAAAACATTCAGTACTTC. The variable domain in full, with the rest retrieved from reference TRBV12-5 and TRBJ2-4, is DARVTQTPRHKVTEMGQEVTMRCQPILGHNTVFWYRQTMMQGLELLAYFRNRAPLDDSGMPKDRFSAEMPDATLATLKIQPSEPRDSAVYFCASGLDRTGRLTKNIQYFGAGTRLSVL.

This clonotype was observed many times. V and J are TRBV2 and TRBJ1-1, with D possibly matching TRBD1 (5 bases). V was shortened by 7 bases and J by 0 bases, with 21 bases between the two germline ends. Germline values: CDR1 SNHLY, CDR2 FYNNEI. The CDR3 consists of 17 residues. Written as DNA, the CDR3 is TGTGCCAGCACCCACCAGGGCAGCAGATTAATGAACACTGAAGCTTTCTTT. It yields the protein CASTHQGSRLMNTEAFF.

The chain joins TRBV12-3 or TRBV12-4 to TRBJ1-5, with 8 bases aligning to TRBD1. After removal of 8 bases from V and 4 bases from J, the junction contained 1 base not matched to a gene. The CDR3 is made up of 12 amino acids. In nucleotides, the CDR3 is TGTGCCAGCGGACAGGGAAATCAGCCCCAGCATTTT. Translation gives CASGQGNQPQHF.

The V gene is TRBV18, the J gene TRBJ2-5; no definite D call. V was clipped by 6 bases and J by 4 bases, with 12 bases between them. This CDR3 comprises 13 residues. Germline-derived CDR1 and CDR2 are KGHSH and LQKENI. In nucleotides, the CDR3 is TGTGCCAGCTCCGCCTGGGATGGAGAGACCCAGTACTTC. Its translation is CASSAWDGETQYF.

Many counts were recorded for this clonotype. CDR3 region: CATSLRTGDGYTF. CDR3 nucleotide sequence: TGTGCCACCAGCTTGCGGACAGGGGATGGCTACACCTTC. The chain joins TRBV24-1 to TRBJ1-2; the match to TRBD1 covers 9 bases. This CDR3 is built from 13 residues. With V trimmed by 7 bases and J by 6 bases, 5 bases remained unmatched. Germline V lookup: CDR1 KGHDR, CDR2 SFDVKD.

This clonotype has at least ten counts. Written as DNA, the CDR3 is TGTGCCAGTAGTACGCCAGGGTTTGGAAACACCATATATTTT. Translated, it gives CASSTPGFGNTIYF. The rearrangement uses TRBV19 and TRBJ1-3; TRBD1 might be the D (5 bases). The germline V gene has CDR1 LNHDA and CDR2 SQIVND (reference sequence). Trimming removed 4 bases from V and 3 bases from J, with 10 bases in between. There are 14 residues in the CDR3.

In this sample, this clonotype turned up many times. The rearrangement joins TRBV7-9 to TRBJ2-5; TRBD1 might be the D (6 bases). The germline gives CDR1 SEHNR, CDR2 FQNEAQ (reference sequence). This CDR3 is built from 15 residues. V was pared by 8 bases and J by 3 bases, with 19 bases between. CDR3 sequence: CASGVGASAKETQYF. CDR3 nucleotides: TGTGCCAGCGGGGTGGGGGCCAGCGCGAAAGAGACCCAGTACTTC.

This chain connects TRBV6-2 or TRBV6-3 to TRBJ1-5; no clear D gene. V dropped 6 bases and J dropped 7 bases, with 19 bases sitting between them. CDR1 and CDR2 (germline): MNHEY, SVGEGT. The CDR3 is made up of 15 amino acids. DNA for the CDR3: TGTGCCAGCAGAAACAAGGGTTACGGAAGGCAGCCCCAGCATTTT. Translation gives CASRNKGYGRQPQHF.

This clonotype was recorded many times. The rearrangement links TRBV6-5 to TRBJ1-6; D remains unclear. Germline lookup yields CDR1 MNHEY and CDR2 SVGAGI. Trimming took off 3 bases at V and 8 bases at J, with 11 bases between the two ends. The length of the CDR3 is 14 residues. CDR3 sequence reads: CASSYLAGDSPLHF. CDR3 nucleotide sequence: TGTGCCAGCAGTTATCTGGCGGGCGATTCACCCCTCCACTTT.

Many counts were recorded for this clonotype. The gene calls are TRBV20-1 and TRBJ2-2, with 10 nucleotides matching TRBD1. Trimming took 5 bases from V and 6 from J; bases not matched to a gene: 12. Germline-derived CDR1 and CDR2 are DFQATT and SNEGSKA (reference sequence). The CDR3 is made up of 16 amino acids. CDR3 in DNA: TGCAGTGCTTCCCTCGGGACAGGGGACGGGGCCGGGGAGCTGTTTTTT. It translates to CSASLGTGDGAGELFF.

In its sample, this clonotype was seen a few times. V and J are TRBV5-1 and TRBJ1-1, with a possible D match to TRBD1 (6 bases). Germline CDR1 is SGHRS and CDR2 is YFSETQ. V was pared by 1 base and J by 1 base, with 11 bases between. This CDR3 contains 15 residues. This chain's CDR3 is CASSLSGTPNTEAFF. CDR3 nucleotide sequence: TGCGCCAGCAGCTTGTCAGGGACACCGAACACTGAAGCTTTCTTT.

This clonotype came up many times. The rearrangement joins TRBV6-5 to TRBJ2-5, with TRBD1 identical over 10 bases. CDR1 is MNHEY, CDR2 SVGAGI, per germline. The ends lost 4 bases at V and 4 bases at J; junction bases unmatched: 6. This CDR3 has 15 amino acids. The CDR3 is CASSSGDRGGETQYF. The DNA of the CDR3 is TGTGCCAGCAGTTCCGGGGACAGGGGAGGAGAGACCCAGTACTTC.

A word on this clonotype: The junction shows a germline mismatch at one end, possibly a read error. The CDR3 spells CASGQDRAYGYTF. The CDR3 DNA is TGTGCCAGCGGCCAAGACAGGGCCTATGGCTACACCTTC. The chain is built from TRBV14 and TRBJ1-2; TRBD1 aligns across 7 bases. The CDR3 sequence is 13 residues long. From germline, CDR1 is SGHDN and CDR2 FVKESK.

This clonotype has at least ten counts. The chain employs TRBV29-1 and TRBJ1-2, with D hard to call. Germline loops: CDR1 SQVTM, CDR2 ANQGSEA. CDR3 length equals 13 residues. V was trimmed by 6 bases and J by 5 bases, leaving 16 bases between them. The CDR3 DNA reads as TGCAGCGTCGACCTACTCCAAGGGTATGGCTACACCTTC. Protein product: CSVDLLQGYGYTF.

As to this clonotype: A much larger clone sits a single nucleotide away, making a read error possible. The chain has TRBV29-1 and TRBJ2-5; D not certain. V was pared by 3 bases and J by 0 bases, with 8 bases between. This CDR3 spans 13 amino acids. Germline CDR1 is SQVTM and CDR2 is ANQGSEA. The DNA of the CDR3 is TGCAGCGTTGATAGTGCGGACCAAGAGACCCAGTACTTC. Encoded protein: CSVDSADQETQYF.

This clonotype came up many times. This sequence joins TRBV24-1 and TRBJ2-7, with TRBD1 identical over 10 bases. The CDR3 has 14 amino acids. Germline values: CDR1 KGHDR, CDR2 SFDVKD. V lost 10 bases to trimming and J lost 7 bases; unmatched junction nucleotides: 12. This CDR3 reads CATSSGQGSIEQYF. DNA for the CDR3: TGTGCCACTTCTTCGGGACAGGGGTCGATAGAGCAGTACTTC.

This chain connects TRBV19 to TRBJ1-2; D remains unclear. The V end lost 4 bases, the J end lost 0 bases, and 9 bases lay between the germline ends. Germline V gene lookup returns CDR1 LNHDA and CDR2 SQIVND (reference sequence). This CDR3 spans 14 amino acids. The CDR3 is CASSRQHANYGYTF. The CDR3 DNA is TGTGCCAGTAGTAGGCAGCACGCTAACTATGGCTACACCTTC. Drawing the rest from reference TRBV19 and TRBJ1-2, the complete variable domain is DGGITQSPKYLFRKEGQNVTLSCEQNLNHDAMYWYRQDPGQGLRLIYYSQIVNDFQKGDIAEGYSVSREKKESFPLTVTSAQKNPTAFYLCASSRQHANYGYTFGSGTRLTVV.

This clonotype was observed at least ten times. The J gene is TRBJ1-2, the V gene TRBV4-2; TRBD1 matches 9 bases. The CDR3 sequence is 17 residues long. J gave up 2 bases and V 2 bases, and 9 bases lay outside the gene matches. Germline CDR1 reads LGHNA; CDR2 reads YNFKEQ. The CDR3: CASSQTGVGTGNYGYTF. Here the CDR3 DNA reads TGTGCCAGCAGCCAAACGGGAGTAGGGACAGGGAACTATGGCTACACCTTC.

This clonotype was recorded many times. The chain couples TRBV19 to TRBJ1-1; D might be TRBD1 (5 bases). The CDR3 has 13 amino acids. The V gene's germline CDR1 is LNHDA and CDR2 SQIVND (reference sequence). V was cut by 3 bases and J by 3 bases, with 8 bases left in between. The CDR3: CASSMEGYTEAFF. DNA for the CDR3: TGTGCCAGTAGTATGGAGGGGTACACTGAAGCTTTCTTT.

The V and J genes are TRBV20-1 and TRBJ2-7; 14 bases align to TRBD2. V lost 4 bases to trimming and J lost 11 bases; unmatched junction nucleotides: 7. This CDR3 has 13 residues. The germline V gene has CDR1 DFQATT and CDR2 SNEGSKA (reference sequence). CDR3 bases: TGCAGTGCTACCACCGGGACTAGCGGGAGAAAGTACTTC. Amino acids: CSATTGTSGRKYF.

This clonotype was counted many times. The chain combines TRBV10-3 with TRBJ1-2; no firm D call. V was clipped by 7 bases and J by 8 bases, with 14 bases between them. The CDR3 has 12 residues. Germline V gene sequence: CDR1 ENHRY, CDR2 SYGVKD. The CDR3 region has the DNA TGTGCCATCAAAGAACTCTTCGAGGGCTACACCTTC. Translation gives CAIKELFEGYTF.

This chain links TRBV28 with TRBJ2-7; no firm D call. In germline, CDR1 is MDHEN, CDR2 SYDVKM. The CDR3 covers 12 residues. The V gene lost 8 bases and the J gene lost 2 bases, with 10 bases spanning the gap. CDR3 nucleotides: TGTGCCAGCCACGGGTTTCCCTACGAGCAGTACTTC. Its translation is CASHGFPYEQYF.

This clonotype was picked up many times. This chain uses TRBV7-2 with TRBJ2-5; weak D call: TRBD2 (5 bases). This CDR3 comprises 17 residues. With 0 bases removed from V and 2 bases from J, the gap between germline ends came to 16 bases. Per germline, CDR1 SGHTA and CDR2 FQGNSA. The chain's CDR3 is CASSLAVEGVGQETQYF. CDR3 nucleotide sequence: TGTGCCAGCAGCTTAGCCGTCGAGGGAGTAGGACAAGAGACCCAGTACTTC.

This clonotype was counted ten times or more. The chain uses TRBV5-6 and TRBJ1-5; possibly TRBD1 for D (5 bases). This CDR3 region has 13 residues. Between the trimmed V and J ends, which lost 5 bases and 6 bases, there was a span of 12 bases. CDR1 and CDR2 from the germline V gene are SGHDT and YYEEEE. The CDR3 sequence: CASSTGVTQPQHF. CDR3 nucleotides: TGTGCCAGCAGTACGGGGGTTACTCAGCCCCAGCATTTT.

This clonotype was counted many times. The chain has TRBV27 and TRBJ2-7, with D perhaps assigned TRBD1 or TRBD2 (5 bases each). Per the germline V gene, CDR1 is MNHEY and CDR2 is SMNVEV (reference sequence). The CDR3 is 15 residues long. Trimming took off 2 bases at V and 4 bases at J, with 15 bases between the two ends. The CDR3 loop is CASSLVGVQGYEQYF. The CDR3 region has the DNA TGTGCCAGCAGTTTAGTGGGGGTCCAAGGGTACGAGCAGTACTTC.

V is TRBV30 and J is TRBJ2-7, with 8 bases lining up with TRBD2. CDR1 and CDR2 (germline): GTSNPN, SVGIG (reference sequence). This CDR3 spans 13 amino acids. V lost 1 base to trimming and J lost 5 bases; unmatched junction nucleotides: 4. CDR3 nucleotide sequence: TGTGCCTGGAGTGGCGGCGGGAGGCACGAGCAGTACTTC. Its translation is CAWSGGGRHEQYF.